The source of this T cell receptor (beta chain) is a study of control samples from healthy donors and cancer patients. The CDR3 consists of 18 residues. Germline V lookup: CDR1 SGHDT, CDR2 YYEEEE. The V and J ends lost 4 bases and 0 bases, in that order; junction bases with no gene match: 7. Clones were read by immunoSEQ multiplex PCR, and TCRdb kept only the in-frame ones, dropping some. The table has over 150,000 clones, about 93% seen once. The rearrangement uses TRBV5-6 and TRBJ2-1, with 13 bases aligning to TRBD2. The clonotype was recovered from a man aged 18 to 30 in good health. Material for sequencing was blood. The CDR3 is CASSVGLAGSNSYNEQFF. The CDR3 DNA reads as TGTGCCAGCAGCGTGGGACTAGCGGGGTCTAACTCCTACAATGAGCAGTTCTTC.